The rows below give T cell receptor beta chains drawn from one sample of a study of cytomegalovirus exposure and HLA in healthy donors. TCRdb's table, derived via immunoSEQ multiplex PCR, lists solely in-frame clones and lacks some. Here the sample table reports 75,000 to 90,000 clones. The specimen was PBMCs. These receptors were obtained from a woman in her sixties or seventies in good health and CMV-seronegative. CDR3s include the opening cysteine and the closing phenylalanine or tryptophan. Fields, in order: J gene, D gene, V gene, CDR3 DNA, CDR3 protein. D genes are given only for firm matches.

j_gene: TRBJ1-1; d_gene: -; v_gene: TRBV28; CDR3nt: TGTGCCAGCAGTTCAACCGGGGAGGGGGACACTGAAGCTTTCTTT; CDR3aa: CASSSTGEGDTEAFF
j_gene: TRBJ1-5; d_gene: -; v_gene: TRBV2; CDR3nt: TGTGCCAGCAGCAGGGACACTTCGGGTAATCAGCCCCAGCATTTT; CDR3aa: CASSRDTSGNQPQHF
j_gene: TRBJ2-1; d_gene: -; v_gene: TRBV6-6; CDR3nt: TGTGCCAGCGAGCTTACTTACCTGAGGAACAATGAGCAGTTCTTC; CDR3aa: CASELTYLRNNEQFF
j_gene: TRBJ2-5; d_gene: -; v_gene: TRBV5-6; CDR3nt: TGTGCCAGCAGCTTGGTTTCAGTCCAAGAGACCCAGTACTTC; CDR3aa: CASSLVSVQETQYF
j_gene: TRBJ1-5; d_gene: -; v_gene: TRBV2; CDR3nt: TGTGCCAGCAGGACAGGTCTCAATCAGCCCCAGCATTTT; CDR3aa: CASRTGLNQPQHF
j_gene: TRBJ2-7; d_gene: TRBD1; v_gene: TRBV4-1; CDR3nt: TGCGCCAGCAGCCAAGATGATACAGGGGGCATCTACGAGCAGTACTTC; CDR3aa: CASSQDDTGGIYEQYF
j_gene: TRBJ2-7; d_gene: -; v_gene: TRBV5-1; CDR3nt: TGCGCCAGCAGCGAGGGGGGGTTCTACGAGCAGTACTTC; CDR3aa: CASSEGGFYEQYF
j_gene: TRBJ2-1; d_gene: -; v_gene: TRBV2; CDR3nt: TGTGCCAGCAGCGCGTATAGCTTGAGGCAGTTCTTC; CDR3aa: CASSAYSLRQFF
j_gene: TRBJ2-1; d_gene: TRBD2; v_gene: TRBV4-2; CDR3nt: TGTGCCAGCAGCCAAGAGGGGACTAGCGGGGCCTACAATGAGCAGTTCTTC; CDR3aa: CASSQEGTSGAYNEQFF
j_gene: TRBJ1-2; d_gene: -; v_gene: TRBV28; CDR3nt: TGTGCCAGCAGTTTATTATCAGTTGTCTGGGGCTACACCTTC; CDR3aa: CASSLLSVVWGYTF
j_gene: TRBJ2-7; d_gene: -; v_gene: TRBV5-4; CDR3nt: TGTGCCAGCAGCCTCTCGCGGGACTACGAGCAGTACTTC; CDR3aa: CASSLSRDYEQYF
j_gene: TRBJ1-2; d_gene: -; v_gene: TRBV9; CDR3nt: TGTGCCAGCAGGCAGGGTCACTATGGCTACACCTTC; CDR3aa: CASRQGHYGYTF
j_gene: TRBJ2-7; d_gene: -; v_gene: TRBV9; CDR3nt: TGTGCCAGCAGCGTAGGAAGTCTAGCAGACTACGAGCAGTACTTC; CDR3aa: CASSVGSLADYEQYF
j_gene: TRBJ2-3; d_gene: TRBD1; v_gene: TRBV5-4; CDR3nt: TGTGCCAGCAGCCCCCTGGGACAGGCGCCAGATACGCAGTATTTT; CDR3aa: CASSPLGQAPDTQYF
j_gene: TRBJ2-7; d_gene: -; v_gene: TRBV20-1; CDR3nt: TGCAGTGCTACCAGGGGTTACGAGCAGTACTTC; CDR3aa: CSATRGYEQYF
j_gene: TRBJ2-7; d_gene: -; v_gene: TRBV7-6; CDR3nt: TGTGCCAGCAGGTTATCAACAGGGAGCTCCTACGAGCAGTACTTC; CDR3aa: CASRLSTGSSYEQYF
j_gene: TRBJ1-1; d_gene: TRBD1; v_gene: TRBV28; CDR3nt: TGTGCCAGCAGTTTACCCACAGGGGGCCCATCTCCAGCTTTCTTT; CDR3aa: CASSLPTGGPSPAFF
j_gene: TRBJ2-5; d_gene: TRBD2; v_gene: TRBV19; CDR3nt: TGTGCCAGTAGTAAGACTAGCGGGACTGAGACCCAGTACTTC; CDR3aa: CASSKTSGTETQYF
j_gene: TRBJ2-7; d_gene: -; v_gene: TRBV21-1; CDR3nt: TGTGCCAGCAGGACAGGACGCACGCCCAAATACTCCTACGAGCAGTACTTC; CDR3aa: CASRTGRTPKYSYEQYF
j_gene: TRBJ2-4; d_gene: TRBD2; v_gene: TRBV4-1; CDR3nt: TGCGCCAGCAGTCGACTAGCGGGGGATGGCATTCAGTACTTC; CDR3aa: CASSRLAGDGIQYF
j_gene: TRBJ1-5; d_gene: TRBD1; v_gene: TRBV19; CDR3nt: TGTGCCAGTAGGGAGGACAGGGGGCCGTATCAGCCCCAGCATTTT; CDR3aa: CASREDRGPYQPQHF
j_gene: TRBJ2-3; d_gene: -; v_gene: TRBV27; CDR3nt: TGTGCCAGCAGCGGAAAATTCTCGGGACATCTCACAGATACGCAGTATTTT; CDR3aa: CASSGKFSGHLTDTQYF
j_gene: TRBJ2-7; d_gene: -; v_gene: TRBV6-5; CDR3nt: TGTGCCAGCAGTTTTTCTTGGGACAAAACCTACGAGCAGTACTTC; CDR3aa: CASSFSWDKTYEQYF